Following are 21 T cell receptor beta chains from one sample sequenced in a study of T cells after yellow fever vaccination. One entry per CDR3 protein, called by TCRdb with MiXCR from the 5' RACE reads. The sample contains about 360,000 distinct CDR3 sequences, about 6% of which appear only once. The source was PBMCs, collected 5 days after the yellow fever booster vaccination. The receptors derive from a man aged 30-40 years who received the YFV17D yellow fever vaccine.

This clonotype was seen more than once but under ten times. J is TRBJ2-1 and V is TRBV5-1; TRBD1 matches at 7 bases. CDR3 size: 13 residues. J gave up 7 bases and V 7 bases, and 8 bases lay outside the gene matches. Looked up from germline, CDR1 is SGHRS and CDR2 is YFSETQ. CDR3 bases: TGCGCCAGCGGGATAGAGGGGGCTAATGAGCAGTTCTTC. Amino acids: CASGIEGANEQFF.

This clonotype was found a few times. The genes are TRBV20-1 and TRBJ2-3; 8 bases align to TRBD2. V was clipped by 2 bases and J by 3 bases; unmatched bases: 4. The germline V gene has CDR1 DFQATT and CDR2 SNEGSKA (reference sequence). CDR3 length equals 14 residues. The CDR3 loop reads CSARLAGGTDTQYF. In DNA form, the CDR3 reads TGCAGTGCTAGACTAGCGGGCGGAACAGATACGCAGTATTTT.

The chain joins TRBV20-1 to TRBJ2-1; 12 bases line up with TRBD2. The junction had 1 base not matched to a gene; V was cut back by 1 base and J by 3 bases. CDR1 is DFQATT, CDR2 SNEGSKA, per germline (reference sequence). The length of the CDR3 is 15 residues. CDR3 sequence: CSARGTSGVYNEQFF. The DNA for the CDR3 is TGCAGTGCTAGAGGGACTAGCGGGGTCTACAATGAGCAGTTCTTC.

V usage is TRBV12-3 or TRBV12-4 and J usage is TRBJ2-7; a possible D gene is TRBD1 (6 bases). The CDR3 extends over 14 amino acids. V gave up 6 bases and J gave up 1 base, with 13 bases separating them. The CDR3 DNA reads as TGTGCCAGCAGCTCCCCGGACAGATCCTACGAGCAGTACTTC. Encoded protein: CASSSPDRSYEQYF.

This clonotype was detected many times. V usage is TRBV20-1 and J usage is TRBJ2-1; the D gene is possibly TRBD2 (6 bases). This CDR3 is built from 12 residues. Germline assignment: CDR1 DFQATT and CDR2 SNEGSKA (reference sequence). V was trimmed by 2 bases and J by 8 bases, leaving 10 bases between them. CDR3 in DNA: TGCAGTGCTAGATCGGGAGAATATGAGCAGTTCTTC. As protein: CSARSGEYEQFF.

This clonotype was seen a few times. This chain connects TRBV5-1 to TRBJ2-7; D may be TRBD2 (5 bases). The ends were cut back, 4 bases at V and 3 bases at J, with 20 bases in the middle. Germline V CDR1 and CDR2: SGHRS, YFSETQ. The CDR3 length is 16 residues. In DNA form, the CDR3 reads TGCGCCAGCAGCCCCGGAGGAGCCCACCTTGGCTACGAGCAGTACTTC. Encoded protein: CASSPGGAHLGYEQYF.

The V call is TRBV10-3, the J call TRBJ2-5; D is unclear. V was shortened by 7 bases and J by 4 bases, with 4 bases between the two germline ends. The germline V gene has CDR1 ENHRY and CDR2 SYGVKD. The CDR3 extends over 10 amino acids. In nucleotides, the CDR3 is TGTGCCATCATCGCAGAGACCCAGTACTTC. Translated: CAIIAETQYF.

This clonotype was seen only a few times. The V and J genes are TRBV6-1 and TRBJ1-4, with D possibly being TRBD1 (5 bases). CDR3 length: 16 residues. Germline-derived CDR1 and CDR2 are MNHNS and SASEGT. V lost 7 bases and J 6 bases, leaving 21 bases between the germline ends. CDR3 sequence reads: CASTHGRGALYEKLFF. CDR3 nucleotides: TGTGCCAGCACCCATGGGCGGGGCGCGTTATATGAAAAACTGTTTTTT.

This clonotype was observed a handful of times. The J gene is TRBJ2-5, the V gene TRBV25-1; a possible D gene is TRBD1 (6 bases). Trimming stripped 4 bases from V and 3 bases from J, with 15 bases between. The germline V gene encodes CDR1 MGHDK and CDR2 SYGVNS. The CDR3 is 15 amino acids. The CDR3 DNA sequence: TGTGCCAGCAGTGCCCTCGGACAGCGAGAAGAGACCCAGTACTTC. This codes for CASSALGQREETQYF.

This clonotype was counted ten times or more. The chain joins TRBV4-3 to TRBJ2-5; TRBD1 might be the D (5 bases). The germline V gene has CDR1 LGHNA and CDR2 YSLEER. The ends were cut back, 4 bases at V and 2 bases at J, with 8 bases in the middle. The CDR3 loop spans 13 amino acids. CDR3 sequence: CASSRGRQETQYF. In DNA form, the CDR3 reads TGCGCCAGCAGCCGGGGCAGACAAGAGACCCAGTACTTC.

This clonotype was counted only a few times. The chain couples TRBV2 to TRBJ2-2; 9 bases align to TRBD1. With 10 bases clipped from V and 5 bases from J, the junction kept 8 bases outside the gene matches. This CDR3 contains 14 residues. Germline V gene data show CDR1 as SNHLY and CDR2 as FYNNEI. The CDR3 nucleotides are TGTGCCACCTTACAGGGGGCGCAGACCGGGGAGCTGTTTTTT. It translates to CATLQGAQTGELFF.

This clonotype was counted at least ten times. The chain employs TRBV12-3 or TRBV12-4 and TRBJ2-1; 12 bases are shared with TRBD2. The CDR3 sequence is 15 residues long. Germline trimming cut 4 bases from V and 6 bases from J; bases unmatched to any gene: 4. This chain's CDR3 is CASSSLAGGGNEQFF. The CDR3 DNA follows: TGTGCCAGCAGTTCCCTAGCGGGAGGGGGCAATGAGCAGTTCTTC.

In this sample, this clonotype turned up many times. The V and J genes are TRBV27 and TRBJ1-6; D is undetermined. Germline assignment: CDR1 MNHEY and CDR2 SMNVEV (reference sequence). V was shortened by 2 bases and J by 9 bases, with 14 bases between the two germline ends. The CDR3 contains 15 residues. The CDR3 spells CASSLEDRGPSPLHF. The CDR3 nucleotides are TGTGCCAGCAGTTTAGAAGACCGTGGACCTTCACCCCTCCACTTT.

This clonotype was detected a few times. The chain employs TRBV5-8 and TRBJ2-3; either TRBD1 or TRBD2 may fit D (5 bases each). Deletions cut 4 bases from V and 2 bases from J, with 20 bases between. This CDR3 contains 17 residues. Germline CDR1 is SGHTS and CDR2 is YDEGEE. The CDR3 loop reads CASSRGLGASPTDTQYF. The CDR3 DNA reads as TGTGCCAGCAGCCGCGGGCTCGGGGCCAGCCCCACAGATACGCAGTATTTT.

This rearrangement joins TRBV7-2 to TRBJ2-5; D is ambiguous. Trimming shortened V by 5 bases and J by 4 bases, and 17 bases separated the two germline ends. Per the germline V gene, CDR1 is SGHTA and CDR2 is FQGNSA. The CDR3 extends over 15 amino acids. The CDR3 sequence: CASSPRALSGETQYF. The CDR3 coding sequence is TGTGCCAGCAGCCCCCGGGCCCTGTCTGGAGAGACCCAGTACTTC.

The V call is TRBV20-1, the J call TRBJ2-1; maybe TRBD1 (7 bases). The CDR3 consists of 17 residues. V dropped 0 bases and J dropped 2 bases, with 17 bases sitting between them. Looked up from germline, CDR1 is DFQATT and CDR2 is SNEGSKA (reference sequence). CDR3 sequence: CSARDLKAGQTYNEQFF. CDR3 coding DNA: TGCAGTGCTAGAGACCTCAAGGCGGGACAGACCTACAATGAGCAGTTCTTC.

The chain employs TRBV19 and TRBJ2-4; 7 positions agree with TRBD1. The CDR3 has 16 residues. CDR1 is LNHDA, CDR2 SQIVND, per germline (reference sequence). V lost 3 bases and J lost 7; bases outside the gene matches: 12. The CDR3 spells CASSIFLQGSRNIQYF. The CDR3 DNA follows: TGTGCCAGTAGTATTTTCTTACAGGGGAGTAGGAACATTCAGTACTTC.

V and J are TRBV9 and TRBJ2-3; 11 bases map to TRBD1. The V gene end was trimmed by 3 bases and the J gene end by 5 bases; junction bases not matched to a gene: 11. The CDR3 contains 17 residues. Germline-derived CDR1 and CDR2 are SGDLS and YYNGEE. CDR3 in DNA: TGTGCCAGCAGCGGAACCGGGACAGGGGGGCGAGAAGATACGCAGTATTTT. Protein: CASSGTGTGGREDTQYF.

This chain uses TRBV20-1 with TRBJ2-2; 8 nucleotides agree with TRBD1. V was clipped by 1 base and J by 0 bases; unmatched bases: 7. The CDR3 length is 17 residues. Germline loops: CDR1 DFQATT, CDR2 SNEGSKA (reference sequence). The CDR3 bases are TGCAGTGCTAGAGGGGAGAGGGACAGGACGAACACCGGGGAGCTGTTTTTT. It encodes CSARGERDRTNTGELFF.

CDR3: CSAHGPGTSYEQYF. The CDR3 DNA reads as TGCAGTGCCCATGGGCCGGGGACCTCCTACGAGCAGTACTTC. The rearrangement joins TRBV20-1 to TRBJ2-7; D is tentatively TRBD1 or TRBD2 (5 bases each). CDR3 length: 14 amino acids. V gave up 6 bases and J gave up 0 bases, with 15 bases separating them. Germline assignment: CDR1 DFQATT and CDR2 SNEGSKA (reference sequence).

V gene TRBV3-1 combines with J gene TRBJ2-2; D gene ambiguous. Germline CDR1 is LGHDT and CDR2 is YNNKEL (reference sequence). Trimming shortened V by 4 bases and J by 7 bases, and 16 bases separated the two germline ends. The CDR3 has 15 amino acids. In DNA, the CDR3 is TGTGCCAGCAGCCCATTCCGGGTCCCCAGCGGGGAGCTGTTTTTT. Translating it yields CASSPFRVPSGELFF.